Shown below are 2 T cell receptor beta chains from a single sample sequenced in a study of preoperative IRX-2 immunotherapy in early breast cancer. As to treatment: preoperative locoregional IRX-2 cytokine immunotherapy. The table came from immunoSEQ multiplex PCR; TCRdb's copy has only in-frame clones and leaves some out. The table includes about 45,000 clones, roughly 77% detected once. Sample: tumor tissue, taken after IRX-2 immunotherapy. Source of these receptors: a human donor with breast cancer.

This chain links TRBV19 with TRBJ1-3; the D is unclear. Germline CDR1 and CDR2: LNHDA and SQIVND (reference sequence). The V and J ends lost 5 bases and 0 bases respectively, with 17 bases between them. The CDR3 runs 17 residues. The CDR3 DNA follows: TGTGCCAGTAGTCCGACGACGGACGGAGGCTCTGGAAACACCATATATTTT. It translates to CASSPTTDGGSGNTIYF.

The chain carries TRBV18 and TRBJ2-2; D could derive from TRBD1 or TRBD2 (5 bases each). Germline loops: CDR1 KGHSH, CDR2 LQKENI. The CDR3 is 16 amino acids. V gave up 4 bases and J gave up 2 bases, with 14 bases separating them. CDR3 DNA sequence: TGTGCCAGCTCACAGGCGCAGGGAGCAAACACCGGGGAGCTGTTTTTT. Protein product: CASSQAQGANTGELFF.